This entry concerns a single T cell receptor beta chain. Antigen: not known. The CDR3 has 14 amino acids. Deletions cut 7 bases from V and 2 bases from J, with 12 bases between. Germline CDR1 and CDR2: LNHDA and SQIVND (reference sequence). The data belong to a study of vaccination effects on CD4 cells after COVID-19. Across the study: It was two doses of either the BNT162b2 or mRNA-1273 vaccine that participants received.

Produced via immunoSEQ multiplex PCR; TCRdb's table is partial and in-frame only. This sample has fewer than 85,000 clones, with 78% found just once. Study outcomes and limitations: Clones arising from infection and from vaccination showed marked clonal contraction late after vaccination.

Antigen-specific CD4+ T cells were first expanded with viral peptide pools by the ViraFEST assay and only then sequenced. At the end of 10 days of culture, CD4+ T cells were isolated. No vaccinee had earlier SARS-CoV-2 infection, and nucleocapsid antibodies were negative. IL-2 medium supplanted half the medium on days 3 and 7. The receptor comes from a human donor who received a COVID-19 vaccine. The sequences come from CD4+ T cells from PBMCs cultured with SARS-CoV-2 spike peptides, collected before COVID-19 vaccination. This chain connects TRBV19 to TRBJ1-5; no clear D. CDR3 bases: TGTGCCAGTACCCCGGGCGTCGGCAATCAGCCCCAGCATTTT. As protein: CASTPGVGNQPQHF. The full variable domain, completed using reference TRBV19 and TRBJ1-5, is DGGITQSPKYLFRKEGQNVTLSCEQNLNHDAMYWYRQDPGQGLRLIYYSQIVNDFQKGDIAEGYSVSREKKESFPLTVTSAQKNPTAFYLCASTPGVGNQPQHFGDGTRLSIL.